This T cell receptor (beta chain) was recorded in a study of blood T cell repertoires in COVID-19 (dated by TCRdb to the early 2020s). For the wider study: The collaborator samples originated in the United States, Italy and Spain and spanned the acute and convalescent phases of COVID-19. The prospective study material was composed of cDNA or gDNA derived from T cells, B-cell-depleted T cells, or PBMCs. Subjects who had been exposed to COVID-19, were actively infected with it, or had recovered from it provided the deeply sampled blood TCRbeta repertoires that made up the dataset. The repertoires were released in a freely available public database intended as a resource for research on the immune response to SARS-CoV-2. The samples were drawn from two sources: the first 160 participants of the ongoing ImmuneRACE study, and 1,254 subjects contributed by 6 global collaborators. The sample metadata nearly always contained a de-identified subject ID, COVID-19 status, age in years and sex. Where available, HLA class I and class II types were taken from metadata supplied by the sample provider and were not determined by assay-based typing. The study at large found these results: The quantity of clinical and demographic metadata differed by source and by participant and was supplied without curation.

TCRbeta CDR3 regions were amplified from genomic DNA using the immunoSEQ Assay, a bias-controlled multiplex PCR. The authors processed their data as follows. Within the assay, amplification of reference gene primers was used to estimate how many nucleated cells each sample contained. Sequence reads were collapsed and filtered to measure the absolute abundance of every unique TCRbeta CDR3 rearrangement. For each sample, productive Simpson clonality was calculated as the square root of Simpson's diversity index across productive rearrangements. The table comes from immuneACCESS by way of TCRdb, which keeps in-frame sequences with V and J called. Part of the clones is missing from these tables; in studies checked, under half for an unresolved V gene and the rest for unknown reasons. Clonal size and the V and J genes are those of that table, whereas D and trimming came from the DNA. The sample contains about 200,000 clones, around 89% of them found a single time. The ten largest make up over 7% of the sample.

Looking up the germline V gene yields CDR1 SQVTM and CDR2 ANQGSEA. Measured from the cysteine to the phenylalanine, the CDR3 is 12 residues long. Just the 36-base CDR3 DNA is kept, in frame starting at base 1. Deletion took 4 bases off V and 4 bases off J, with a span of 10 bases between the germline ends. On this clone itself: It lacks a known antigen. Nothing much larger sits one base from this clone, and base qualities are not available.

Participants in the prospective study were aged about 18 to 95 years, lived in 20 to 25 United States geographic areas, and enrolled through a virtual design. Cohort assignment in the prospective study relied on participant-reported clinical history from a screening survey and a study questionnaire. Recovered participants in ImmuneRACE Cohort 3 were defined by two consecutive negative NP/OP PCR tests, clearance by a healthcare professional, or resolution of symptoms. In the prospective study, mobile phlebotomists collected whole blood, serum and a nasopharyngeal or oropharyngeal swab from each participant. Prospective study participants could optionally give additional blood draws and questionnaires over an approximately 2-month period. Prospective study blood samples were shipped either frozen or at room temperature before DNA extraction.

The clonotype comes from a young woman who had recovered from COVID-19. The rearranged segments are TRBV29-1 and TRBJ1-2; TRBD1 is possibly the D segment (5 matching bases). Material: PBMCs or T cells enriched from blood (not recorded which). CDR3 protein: CSVVTEPYGYTF. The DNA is TGCAGCGTTGTGACAGAACCCTATGGCTACACCTTC.